These 5 T cell receptor beta chains came from one sample sequenced in a study of ipilimumab plus nivolumab after autologous stem cell transplantation. The repertoire was sequenced with immunoSEQ multiplex PCR; TCRdb's copy has only in-frame clones and lacks some. Counted here are over 75,000 clones, 65% to 85% occurring once; the ten biggest clones make up 2% to 2.5%. The sequenced sample was PBMCs, obtained in a trial of ipilimumab plus nivolumab as post-transplant consolidation. The receptors were gathered from a male donor with diffuse large B-cell lymphoma.

The chain is built from TRBV6-6 and TRBJ2-5; D is ambiguous. Germline CDR1 and CDR2: MNHNY and SVGAGI (reference sequence). This CDR3 has 11 amino acids. V was trimmed by 2 bases and J by 7 bases, leaving 5 bases between them. CDR3 protein: CASSYLGTQYF. The CDR3 DNA reads TGTGCCAGCAGTTACCTGGGGACCCAGTACTTC.

The chain uses TRBV18 and TRBJ2-2; possible D gene TRBD2, 6 bases. CDR1 and CDR2 from the germline V gene are KGHSH and LQKENI. The CDR3 runs 16 residues. V was pared by 0 bases and J by 1 base, with 9 bases between. The CDR3 protein is CASSPPGGRNTGELFF. The CDR3, as DNA: TGTGCCAGCTCACCACCGGGGGGACGGAACACCGGGGAGCTGTTTTTT.

The CDR3 DNA follows: TGTGCCAGCAGTTTACACAGGGCCGCGGTTTCACCCCTCCACTTT. Amino acids: CASSLHRAAVSPLHF. This rearrangement joins TRBV28 to TRBJ1-6; tentatively, D is TRBD1 (6 bases). Germline V gene data show CDR1 as MDHEN and CDR2 as SYDVKM. V dropped 2 bases and J dropped 9 bases, with 14 bases sitting between them. This CDR3 comprises 15 residues. Supplemented by reference TRBV28 and TRBJ1-6, the full variable domain reads DVKVTQSSRYLVKRTGEKVFLECVQDMDHENMFWYRQDPGLGLRLIYFSYDVKMKEKGDIPEGYSVSREKKERFSLILESASTNQTSMYLCASSLHRAAVSPLHFGNGTRLTVT.

CDR3 region: CASSPQPQGAREKLFF. CDR3 bases: TGTGCCAGCAGCCCTCAACCACAGGGGGCTCGTGAAAAACTGTTTTTT. The chain uses TRBV11-2 and TRBJ1-4; 9 bases fit TRBD1. The CDR3 runs 16 residues. Germline V lookup: CDR1 SGHAT, CDR2 FQNNGV. V shed 5 bases, J shed 7 bases, and the junction held 11 bases outside the gene matches.

This clone was detected once. J is TRBJ2-1 and V is TRBV5-1; D gene ambiguous. The CDR3 has 12 residues. Trimming took off 2 bases at V and 7 bases at J, with 7 bases between the two ends. Germline-derived CDR1 and CDR2 are SGHRS and YFSETQ. The CDR3 region has the DNA TGCGCCAGCAGCTTCCGATCTAATGAGCAGTTCTTC. Its translation is CASSFRSNEQFF.